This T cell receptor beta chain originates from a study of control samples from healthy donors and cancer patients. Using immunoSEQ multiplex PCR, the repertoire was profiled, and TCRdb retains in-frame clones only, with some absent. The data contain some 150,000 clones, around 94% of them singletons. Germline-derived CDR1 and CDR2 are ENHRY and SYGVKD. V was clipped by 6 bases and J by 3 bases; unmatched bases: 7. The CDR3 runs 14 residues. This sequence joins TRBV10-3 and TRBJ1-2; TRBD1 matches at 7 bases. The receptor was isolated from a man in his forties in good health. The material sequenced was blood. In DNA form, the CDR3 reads TGTGCCATCAGGGACAGGTGGTTGGACTATGGCTACACCTTC. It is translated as CAIRDRWLDYGYTF.